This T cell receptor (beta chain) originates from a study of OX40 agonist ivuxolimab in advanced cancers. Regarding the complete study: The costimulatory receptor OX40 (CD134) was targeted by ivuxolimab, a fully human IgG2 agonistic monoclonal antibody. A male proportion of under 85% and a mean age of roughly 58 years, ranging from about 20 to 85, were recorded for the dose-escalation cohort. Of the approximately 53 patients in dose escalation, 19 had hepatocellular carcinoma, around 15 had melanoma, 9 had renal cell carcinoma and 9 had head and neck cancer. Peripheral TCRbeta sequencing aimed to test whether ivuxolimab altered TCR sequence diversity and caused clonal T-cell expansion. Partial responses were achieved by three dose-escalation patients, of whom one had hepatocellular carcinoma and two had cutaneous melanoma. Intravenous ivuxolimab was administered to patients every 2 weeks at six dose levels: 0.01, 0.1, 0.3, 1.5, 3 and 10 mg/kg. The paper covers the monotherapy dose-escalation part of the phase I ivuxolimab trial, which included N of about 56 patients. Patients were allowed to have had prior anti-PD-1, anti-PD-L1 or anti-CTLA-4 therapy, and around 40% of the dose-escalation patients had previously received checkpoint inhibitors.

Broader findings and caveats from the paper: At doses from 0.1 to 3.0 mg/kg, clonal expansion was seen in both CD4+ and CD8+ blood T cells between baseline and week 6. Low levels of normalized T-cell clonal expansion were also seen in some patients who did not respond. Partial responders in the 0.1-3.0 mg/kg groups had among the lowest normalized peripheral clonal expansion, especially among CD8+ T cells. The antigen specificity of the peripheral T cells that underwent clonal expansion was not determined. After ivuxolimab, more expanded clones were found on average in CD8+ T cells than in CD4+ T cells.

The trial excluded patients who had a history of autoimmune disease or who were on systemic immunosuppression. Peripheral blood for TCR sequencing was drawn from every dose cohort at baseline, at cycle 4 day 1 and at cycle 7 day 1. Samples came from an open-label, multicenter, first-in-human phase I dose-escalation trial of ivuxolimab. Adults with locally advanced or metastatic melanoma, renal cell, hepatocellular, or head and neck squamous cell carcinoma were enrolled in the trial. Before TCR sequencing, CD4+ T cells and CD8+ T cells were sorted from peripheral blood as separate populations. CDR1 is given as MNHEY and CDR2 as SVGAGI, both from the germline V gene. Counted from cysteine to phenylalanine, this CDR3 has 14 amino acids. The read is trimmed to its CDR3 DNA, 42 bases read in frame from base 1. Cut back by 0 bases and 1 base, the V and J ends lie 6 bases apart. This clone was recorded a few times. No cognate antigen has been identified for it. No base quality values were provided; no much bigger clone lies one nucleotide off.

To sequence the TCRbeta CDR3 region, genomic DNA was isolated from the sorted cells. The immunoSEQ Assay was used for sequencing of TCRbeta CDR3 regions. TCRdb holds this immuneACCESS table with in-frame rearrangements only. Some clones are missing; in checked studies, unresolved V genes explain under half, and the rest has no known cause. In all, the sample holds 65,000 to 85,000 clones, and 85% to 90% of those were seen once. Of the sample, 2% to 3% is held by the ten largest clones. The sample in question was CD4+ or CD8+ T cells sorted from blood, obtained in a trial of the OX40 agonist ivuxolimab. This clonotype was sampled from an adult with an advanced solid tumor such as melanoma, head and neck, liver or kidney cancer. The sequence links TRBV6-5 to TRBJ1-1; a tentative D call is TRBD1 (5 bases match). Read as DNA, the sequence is TGTGCCAGCAGTTACTCAACAGGGAACACTGAAGCTTTCTTT. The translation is CASSYSTGNTEAFF.